This note documents a single TCR beta chain sequence. Its specificity is not known. There are 15 residues in the CDR3. Unmatched junction bases numbered 2, after V lost 0 bases and J lost 4 bases. Germline V gene sequence: CDR1 LNHNV, CDR2 YYDKDF (reference sequence). The data stem from a study of immune evolution from preneoplasia to lung adenocarcinoma. About the research overall: HLA loss of heterozygosity: 7% AIS, roughly 15% MIA, approximately 31% ADC, none AAH. General study results and limits: Clonality was highest in normal lung, lower in later-stage lesions apparently.

TCRdb keeps only in-frame clones here, not all; method: immunoSEQ multiplex PCR. This sample has several thousand clones, with around four fifths found just once. Premalignant or tumor cells were enriched by macro-dissection after pathologic assessment. Sequenced material: FFPE lung adenocarcinoma in situ tissue. The sequence derives from a donor aged 70 or older with lung adenocarcinoma. The rearrangement links TRBV15 to TRBJ2-3; 9 bases are a match to TRBD1. The CDR3 reads CATSREGQGADTQYF. The CDR3 nucleotides are TGTGCCACCAGCAGAGAGGGACAGGGAGCAGATACGCAGTATTTT.